The clone carrying this T cell receptor (beta chain) was observed a few times. The antigen is not known. This sample is part of a study of T cell responses to AZD1222 COVID-19 vaccine. Findings and caveats of the study: Clonal diversity may have been underestimated in mostly white British donors. Across the whole spike, CD4 TCRs peaked at regions 160-218 and 743-854. Two AZD1222 administrations were followed by greater Spike-specific TCR breadth and depth.

Measured with immunoSEQ multiplex PCR; TCRdb has only the in-frame clones, and not every one. Among 150,000 to 200,000 clones listed, over 80% were seen once. The CDR3 covers 14 residues. CDR1 and CDR2 from the germline V gene are MNHEY and SVGAGI. Trimming took off 6 bases at V and 6 bases at J, with 16 bases between the two ends. J is TRBJ2-3 and V is TRBV6-5, with D possibly being TRBD1 or TRBD2 (6 bases each). The source was peripheral blood, collected 28 days after the second dose of the MenACWY control vaccine. This TCR came from an adult who received the MenACWY meningococcal vaccine as a control. Written as DNA, the CDR3 is TGTGCCAGCAGGCAGGGGCTAGCGTACGATACGCAGTATTTT. It is translated as CASRQGLAYDTQYF.